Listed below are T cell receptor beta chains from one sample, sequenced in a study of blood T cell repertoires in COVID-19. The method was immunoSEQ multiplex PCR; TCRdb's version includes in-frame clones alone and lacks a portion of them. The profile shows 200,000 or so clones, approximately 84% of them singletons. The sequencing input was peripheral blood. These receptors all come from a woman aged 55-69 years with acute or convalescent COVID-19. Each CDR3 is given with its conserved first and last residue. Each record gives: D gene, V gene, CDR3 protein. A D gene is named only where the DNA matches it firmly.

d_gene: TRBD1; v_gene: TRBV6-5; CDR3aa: CASKRAGTGNSPLHF
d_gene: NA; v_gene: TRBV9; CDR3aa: CASSVEPGNTEAFF
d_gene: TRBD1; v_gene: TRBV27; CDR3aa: CASSLRTGTGYTF
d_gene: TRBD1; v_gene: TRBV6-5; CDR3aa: CASNDRGVNTEAFF
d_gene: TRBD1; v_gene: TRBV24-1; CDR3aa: CATSEKRDRGGKTNEKLFF
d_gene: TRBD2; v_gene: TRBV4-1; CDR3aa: CASSIASGGGTDTQYF
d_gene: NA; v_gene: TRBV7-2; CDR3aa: CASSLVSALGQPQHF
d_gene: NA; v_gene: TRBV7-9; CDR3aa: CATTGVDYGYTF
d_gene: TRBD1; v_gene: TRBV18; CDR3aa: CASSSGTGERRNQPQHF
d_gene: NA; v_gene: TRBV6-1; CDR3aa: CASSEGGSGNTIYF
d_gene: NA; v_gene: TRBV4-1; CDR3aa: CASSQQNRVTTEAFF
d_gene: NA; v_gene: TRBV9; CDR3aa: CASSFQDTNTGELFF
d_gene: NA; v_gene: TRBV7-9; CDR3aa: CASSLMGRGSSNTGELFF
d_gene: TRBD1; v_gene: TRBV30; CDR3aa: CAWNPGTANTGELFF
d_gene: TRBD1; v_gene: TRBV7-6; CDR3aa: CASSLRTGLNEKLFF
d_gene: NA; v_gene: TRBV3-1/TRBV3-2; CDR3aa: CASSQGTRVAFF
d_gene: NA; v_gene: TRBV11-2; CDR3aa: CASSSKPWSGLEKLFF
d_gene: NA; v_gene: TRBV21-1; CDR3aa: CASRPGTGVGNTIYF
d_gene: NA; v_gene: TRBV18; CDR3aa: CASSPSSDYGYTF
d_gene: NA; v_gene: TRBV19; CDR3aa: CASSISQGTNYGYTF
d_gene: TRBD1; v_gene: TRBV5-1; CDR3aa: CASSFGQVNEKLFF
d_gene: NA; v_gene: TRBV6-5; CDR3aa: CASSYAGDGYTF
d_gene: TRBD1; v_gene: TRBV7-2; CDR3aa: CASSSGTVNNSPLHF
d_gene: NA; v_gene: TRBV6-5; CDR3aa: CASSTNQPQHF